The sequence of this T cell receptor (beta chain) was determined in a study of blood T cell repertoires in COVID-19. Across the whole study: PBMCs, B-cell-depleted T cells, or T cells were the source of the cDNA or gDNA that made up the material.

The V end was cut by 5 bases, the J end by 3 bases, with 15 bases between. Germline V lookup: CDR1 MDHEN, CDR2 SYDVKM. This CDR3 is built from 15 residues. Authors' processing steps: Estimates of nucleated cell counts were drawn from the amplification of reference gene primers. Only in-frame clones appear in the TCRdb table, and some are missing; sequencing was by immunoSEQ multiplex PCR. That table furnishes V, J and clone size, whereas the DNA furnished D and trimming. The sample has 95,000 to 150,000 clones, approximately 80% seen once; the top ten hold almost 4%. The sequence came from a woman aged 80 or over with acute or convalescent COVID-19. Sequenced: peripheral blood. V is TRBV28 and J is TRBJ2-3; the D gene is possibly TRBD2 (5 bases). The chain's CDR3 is CASSPWGGSTDTQYF. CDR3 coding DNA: TGTGCCAGCAGTCCCTGGGGTGGGAGTACAGATACGCAGTATTTT. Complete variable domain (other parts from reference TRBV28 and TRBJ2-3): DVKVTQSSRYLVKRTGEKVFLECVQDMDHENMFWYRQDPGLGLRLIYFSYDVKMKEKGDIPEGYSVSREKKERFSLILESASTNQTSMYLCASSPWGGSTDTQYFGPGTRLTVL.